This T cell receptor beta chain appears in the sequencing data of a study of cytotoxic CD8 clonotypes in ibrutinib-treated CLL. Study as a whole: Response samples were taken after a median around eleven months of treatment, range 6 to 36. Overall study findings and caveats: Researchers report that baseline clonality outpaced age-matched healthy donors and tracked circulating CD8+ T-cell counts. Public clonotypes were seen rarely and were contracted or stable on treatment.

Per germline, CDR1 MNHEY and CDR2 SVGAGI. The CDR3 has 14 residues. V shed 5 bases and J 9 bases; nucleotides not matched to a gene: 8. The sample holds a few counts of this clone. What it binds is unknown. Produced via immunoSEQ multiplex PCR; TCRdb's table is partial and in-frame only. In the table there are roughly 53,000 clones, 50% to 60% of which are singletons. The chain carries TRBV6-5 and TRBJ2-1; 9 bases agree with TRBD1. The origin of this receptor is a human donor with chronic lymphocytic leukemia. Specimen: PBMCs, collected at disease progression, from a patient treated with ibrutinib. The CDR3 region has the DNA TGTGCCAGCAGTACATGGACAGGGGAGTTTGAGCAGTTCTTC. Translating it yields CASSTWTGEFEQFF.